Each of the 10 T cell receptor beta chains below was sequenced from the same sample in a study of shared clonotypes between healthy human individuals. The naive CD8 subset, CD45RO-negative cells positively selected for CCR7, excluded terminally differentiated effector memory CD45RA+ cells. The repertoire was sequenced with immunoSEQ multiplex PCR; TCRdb's copy has only in-frame clones and lacks some. The table lists a few million clones, over 85% of them singletons. The specimen was naive CD8+ T cells from PBMCs. These receptors were taken from a man aged 18 to 29 in good health. Some clones in this sample may be carry-over from other donors' samples.

This CDR3 is CASSLTVNLRGETYNEQFF. The DNA for the CDR3 is TGTGCCAGCAGCTTAACAGTTAACTTGAGGGGTGAAACCTACAATGAGCAGTTCTTC. This chain connects TRBV11-2 to TRBJ2-1; D could derive from TRBD1 or TRBD2 (5 bases each). Between the trimmed V and J ends, which lost 2 bases and 2 bases, there was a span of 22 bases. CDR1 and CDR2 from the germline V gene are SGHAT and FQNNGV. There are 19 residues in the CDR3.

This chain joins TRBV9 and TRBJ1-1; D remains ambiguous. The V and J ends lost 8 bases and 0 bases respectively, with 17 bases between them. In germline, CDR1 is SGDLS, CDR2 YYNGEE. The CDR3 has 15 residues. The CDR3 reads CASTGGNRMNTEAFF. For the CDR3, the DNA is TGTGCCAGTACCGGTGGCAACCGAATGAACACTGAAGCTTTCTTT.

This chain uses TRBV7-8 with TRBJ2-7; 11 nucleotides agree with TRBD1. The CDR3 is 15 residues long. Per the germline V gene, CDR1 is SGHVS and CDR2 is FQNEAQ. The ends lost 1 base at V and 6 bases at J; junction bases unmatched: 5. The CDR3 sequence: CASSLGTGGTVEQYF. CDR3 in DNA: TGTGCCAGCAGCTTAGGGACAGGGGGCACCGTCGAGCAGTACTTC.

J is TRBJ1-1 and V is TRBV10-2, with D unclear. Trimming removed 0 bases at V and 11 bases at J, with 10 bases between. The CDR3 totals 12 residues. CDR1 is WSHSY and CDR2 is SAAADI in the germline V gene. The DNA for the CDR3 is TGCGCCAGCAGTGAGTCAGTAGGGCACGCTTTCTTT. Translated: CASSESVGHAFF.

The chain couples TRBV28 to TRBJ1-2, with D uncertain. CDR1 and CDR2 from the germline V gene are MDHEN and SYDVKM. There are 15 residues in the CDR3. Trimming pared 4 bases from V and 5 bases from J, leaving 17 bases between. The CDR3 loop reads CASSSFREIAYGYTF. The DNA for the CDR3 is TGTGCCAGCAGTTCCTTTCGGGAGATCGCGTATGGCTACACCTTC.

V gene TRBV6-5 combines with J gene TRBJ2-1; D is perhaps TRBD1 or TRBD2 (5 bases each). CDR1 and CDR2 from the germline V gene are MNHEY and SVGAGI. The ends were cut back, 10 bases at V and 10 bases at J, with 17 bases in the middle. This CDR3 is 12 amino acids long. CDR3 nucleotide sequence: TGTGCCACGTCCCGGGGCCCCACAGAGCAGTTCTTC. It yields the protein CATSRGPTEQFF.

The chain carries TRBV9 and TRBJ2-1; D assignment may be TRBD1 or TRBD2 (5 bases each). Germline lookup yields CDR1 SGDLS and CDR2 YYNGEE. V lost 7 bases and J 6 bases, leaving 17 bases between the germline ends. CDR3 length: 14 residues. The CDR3 here is CASRRTPGTNEQFF. For the CDR3, the DNA is TGTGCCAGCCGACGGACCCCAGGGACCAATGAGCAGTTCTTC.

The rearrangement joins TRBV15 to TRBJ1-1; D remains ambiguous. V was pared by 3 bases and J by 9 bases, with 11 bases between. The CDR3 covers 12 residues. The germline gives CDR1 LNHNV, CDR2 YYDKDF (reference sequence). In DNA form, the CDR3 reads TGTGCCACCAGCAGTAGAACCAGACAAGCTTTCTTT. This encodes CATSSRTRQAFF.

Worth noting for this clone: Other DNA variants within this sample encode the same CDR3. The chain is built from TRBV19 and TRBJ1-1; a weak D match, TRBD1 (5 bases). V lost 3 bases and J 4 bases, leaving 9 bases between the germline ends. The CDR3 has 13 amino acids. The germline V gene has CDR1 LNHDA and CDR2 SQIVND (reference sequence). The CDR3, as DNA: TGTGCCAGTAGTATCGGGGCAGTCACTGAAGCTTTCTTT. This translates into CASSIGAVTEAFF. Full variable domain (rest looked up from reference TRBV19 and TRBJ1-1): DGGITQSPKYLFRKEGQNVTLSCEQNLNHDAMYWYRQDPGQGLRLIYYSQIVNDFQKGDIAEGYSVSREKKESFPLTVTSAQKNPTAFYLCASSIGAVTEAFFGQGTRLTVV.

The chain links TRBV7-6 to TRBJ2-1; TRBD2 aligns across 11 bases. The CDR3 is made up of 16 amino acids. CDR1 is SGHVS and CDR2 is FNYEAQ in the germline V gene. Losses at the gene ends were 3 bases for V and 5 bases for J; bases not matched to a gene: 6. The CDR3 region is CASSFTGTSGDNEQFF. The CDR3 nucleotides are TGTGCCAGCAGCTTTACCGGGACTAGCGGCGACAATGAGCAGTTCTTC.